This T cell receptor (beta chain) was identified during a study of blood T cells in healthy people across ages. The CDR3 contains 16 residues. With 5 bases clipped from V and 0 bases from J, the junction kept 4 bases outside the gene matches. Germline values: CDR1 MNHNS, CDR2 SASEGT. Through a sample-barcoded 5' primer and a J-beta primer mix, a second PCR was run for about 6 to 11 cycles. Each CDR3 protein is one row after TCRdb ran MiXCR on the 5' RACE reads. The sample contains roughly 1.5 million distinct CDR3 sequences, around 40% of which appear only once. The chain is built from TRBV6-1 and TRBJ1-6, with 7 bases identical to TRBD1. Specimen: blood. The receptor's source is a woman younger than 35 in good health. In DNA form, the CDR3 reads TGTGCCAGCAGTTCGACAGGGAGCTCCTATAATTCACCCCTCCACTTT. This translates into CASSSTGSSYNSPLHF.